This T cell receptor beta chain came from a study of CD8 T cells in Susac syndrome. The authors carried out high-throughput sequencing of TCR beta. They applied it to CD8+ and CD4+ T cells obtained from blood. The V gene's germline CDR1 is SGHVS and CDR2 FQNEAQ. V gave up 3 bases and J gave up 2 bases; unmatched junction bases: 5. The length of the CDR3 is 17 residues. Random-hexamer reverse transcription was applied to roughly 0.5 to 1 ug RNA. One entry per CDR3 protein, called by TCRdb with MiXCR from the immunoSEQ multiplex PCR reads. The table records tens of thousands of distinct CDR3 sequences, over 75% of them present only once.

V and J are TRBV7-8 and TRBJ2-7; 15 nucleotides align to TRBD2. The receptor's source is a human donor with multiple sclerosis. The sequencing input was CD8+ T cells from PBMCs. In DNA, the CDR3 is TGTGCCAGCAGCTTGGGACTAGCGGGGGGACTAACCTACGAGCAGTACTTC. Encoded protein: CASSLGLAGGLTYEQYF.